What follows describes a single TCR beta chain. Repertoires were generated with immunoSEQ multiplex PCR, while TCRdb's copy carries only in-frame clones and drops some. The profile shows 150,000 or so clones, roughly 93% of them singletons. The sample originates from a study of control samples from healthy donors and cancer patients. Trimming removed 2 bases at V and 0 bases at J, with 7 bases between. Germline V CDR1 and CDR2: LNHDA, SQIVND (reference sequence). The CDR3 runs to 14 residues. The clonotype comes from a woman in her fifties or sixties in good health. This sequence joins TRBV19 and TRBJ1-1; D uncertain. The material sequenced was blood. The CDR3 DNA reads as TGTGCCAGTAGTATAAGTCAGCTGAACACTGAAGCTTTCTTT. It yields the protein CASSISQLNTEAFF.